One sample yielded the 10 T cell receptor beta chains listed below, sequenced in a study of blood T cell repertoires in COVID-19. Using immunoSEQ multiplex PCR, the repertoire was profiled, and TCRdb retains in-frame clones only, with some absent. This table holds about 140,000 clones, 79% found once. The sequenced material came from peripheral blood. The receptors derive from a man aged 55-75 years with acute or convalescent COVID-19.

This chain's CDR3 is CASSTGQGIEQYF. CDR3 DNA sequence: TGCGCCAGCAGCACCGGACAGGGAATAGAGCAGTACTTC. The genes are TRBV5-1 and TRBJ2-7; 8 bases fit TRBD1. CDR3 length: 13 amino acids. V was clipped by 4 bases and J by 7 bases; unmatched bases: 7. Germline V gives CDR1 SGHRS, CDR2 YFSETQ.

CDR3 in amino acids: CASSHRLGTGHGLGSGYTF. CDR3 coding DNA: TGTGCCAGCAGTCACCGTCTCGGGACAGGGCATGGACTAGGCTCCGGCTACACCTTC. The rearrangement uses TRBV6-6 and TRBJ1-2, with TRBD1 matching 9 bases. Per the germline V gene, CDR1 is MNHNY and CDR2 is SVGAGI (reference sequence). This CDR3 has 19 residues. The ends lost 5 bases at V and 8 bases at J; junction bases unmatched: 24.

The genes are TRBV12-3 or TRBV12-4 and TRBJ2-7, with D tentatively TRBD1 (6 bases). V was cut by 3 bases and J by 6 bases, with 6 bases left in between. The length of the CDR3 is 11 residues. The CDR3 sequence: CASSLTGEQYF. The CDR3 DNA sequence: TGTGCCAGCAGTTTGACAGGCGAGCAGTACTTC.

This rearrangement joins TRBV30 to TRBJ1-3, with 10 bases fitting TRBD1. This CDR3 is built from 14 residues. Germline CDR1 and CDR2: GTSNPN and SVGIG (reference sequence). V dropped 3 bases and J dropped 4; count of bases not matched to a gene: 3. The CDR3 DNA sequence: TGTGCCTGGAGCGGACAGGGGGGCGGAAACACCATATATTTT. It encodes CAWSGQGGGNTIYF.

This chain joins TRBV25-1 and TRBJ1-4; 9 nucleotides line up with TRBD1. V was clipped by 1 base and J by 5 bases; unmatched bases: 2. The CDR3 length is 15 residues. Germline loops: CDR1 MGHDK, CDR2 SYGVNS. The CDR3 sequence: CASSESGTGNEKLFF. The CDR3, as DNA: TGTGCCAGCAGTGAATCGGGGACAGGGAATGAAAAACTGTTTTTT.

The V call is TRBV12-3 or TRBV12-4, the J call TRBJ2-5, with 7 bases aligning to TRBD1. V gave up 6 bases and J gave up 2 bases; unmatched junction bases: 3. CDR3 length equals 13 residues. CDR3 in DNA: TGTGCCAGCAGGGGACAGTCACAAGAGACCCAGTACTTC. As protein: CASRGQSQETQYF.

The chain links TRBV7-2 to TRBJ1-1, with D possibly being TRBD1 (6 bases). CDR1 is SGHTA, CDR2 FQGNSA, per germline. Trimming left V 5 bases short and J 3 bases short, with 13 bases between. This CDR3 spans 14 amino acids. The CDR3 nucleotides are TGTGCCAGCAGCCCGCTACAGGGATACACTGAAGCTTTCTTT. Protein: CASSPLQGYTEAFF. Filled out from reference TRBV7-2 and TRBJ1-1, the complete variable domain reads GAGVSQSPSNKVTEKGKDVELRCDPISGHTALYWYRQSLGQGLEFLIYFQGNSAPDKSGLPSDRFSAERTGGSVSTLTIQRTQQEDSAVYLCASSPLQGYTEAFFGQGTRLTVV.

The chain employs TRBV30 and TRBJ2-3; 7 bases match TRBD1. The J segment lost 4 bases and the V segment lost 2 bases, leaving 9 bases of the junction unmatched. Looked up from germline, CDR1 is GTSNPN and CDR2 is SVGIG (reference sequence). CDR3 size: 15 residues. The CDR3 nucleotides read TGTGCCTGGAGTTCTGCGACAGGGTGGGCAGATACGCAGTATTTT. Translating gives CAWSSATGWADTQYF.

This clone has a handful of counts. The chain is built from TRBV3-1 (or the pseudogene TRBV3-2) and TRBJ1-4, with D perhaps TRBD1 (6 bases). Germline V gene sequence: CDR1 LGHDT, CDR2 YNNKEL (reference sequence). V lost 4 bases, J lost 7 bases, and 13 bases lay in between. This CDR3 comprises 14 residues. The CDR3 here is CASSRRTVAEKLFF. In DNA, the CDR3 is TGTGCCAGCAGCCGGAGGACAGTGGCTGAAAAACTGTTTTTT.

The genes are TRBV28 and TRBJ2-1; TRBD2 matches at 8 bases. V lost 2 bases to trimming and J lost 8 bases; unmatched junction nucleotides: 2. Germline-derived CDR1 and CDR2 are MDHEN and SYDVKM. This CDR3 has 13 amino acids. The CDR3 sequence is CASSLRGGDEQFF. The CDR3 DNA reads as TGTGCCAGCAGTTTACGGGGGGGGGATGAGCAGTTCTTC.